This T cell receptor (beta chain) was profiled in a study of T cell responses to AZD1222 COVID-19 vaccine (dated by TCRdb to the early 2020s). About the study as a whole: A total of approximately 240 trial participants underwent TCR sequencing, of whom roughly 210 had received two doses of AZD1222 and roughly 26 had received two doses of the MenACWY control vaccine. Enrollment into the trials was organized by age into subgroups of 18-55, 56-69 and 70-plus years, and those subgroups contained about 160, 30 and 59 TCR-sequenced participants, respectively. Beyond this particular receptor, the publication reports: After two AZD1222 doses, spike-specific TCR breadth and depth were significantly higher than at day 0 and than in MenACWY recipients. Participants were mostly white British, with more females than males. The authors suggested clonal diversity may have been underestimated. Because no samples from the day 14 peak response were available, repertoires could be characterized only after the peak T cell response. In the small 56-69-year group, the increase in depth fell short of significance, most likely because of low power. Epitopes outside the regions mutated in the B.1.351 and B.1.1.7 variants were reportedly recognized by nearly half of the unique spike-specific TCRs. Only five or six AZD1222 recipients were SARS-CoV-2 seropositive at baseline, limiting conclusions about previously exposed vaccinees. CD4 TCRs associated with the vaccine covered the entire spike protein, and the dominant responses were in regions 160-218 and 743-854.

The germline V gene gives CDR1 as MNHEY and CDR2 as SVGEGT. V is clipped by 6 bases and J by 0 bases, and the sequence between their germline boundaries is 12 bases long. There are 15 amino acids in the CDR3, from cysteine to phenylalanine inclusive. Kept here is only the CDR3 DNA, which spans 45 bases and is read in frame from base 1. The intended sense of this specimen's time point label: about 28 days (+/-7) after the second vaccine dose. AZD1222 recipients given second doses at about 4 weeks or at about 12 weeks were pooled, since spike-specific TCR depth and breadth were not found to differ between the two schedules. Vaccinee samples were obtained from the UK trials COV001 and COV002, which included a single-blind randomized controlled phase 2/3 trial of AZD1222 (ChAdOx1 nCoV-19) in healthy adults. For TCRbeta chain sequencing, PBMC samples from trial participants were taken at day 0 and at day 28 after the second dose.

A word on this clone: Its cognate antigen has yet to be identified. One base away there is no much larger clone; base qualities are not given.

The CDR3 regions of human TCRbeta chains were analyzed by immunosequencing. Turning to the authors' computational methods: TCRs in the repertoires were matched against a reference library of SARS-CoV-2-specific TCRs that had been generated with the MIRA antigen-specificity platform. Breadth meant the fraction of unique TCRs that were SARS-CoV-2-associated, whereas depth meant the fraction of total T cells that were SARS-CoV-2-associated. Each spike-specific TCR was assigned to its reactive spike region and to a CD4 or CD8 class using the MIRA data. Log10-transformed breadth and depth values were compared by one-way ANOVA with Sidak's multiple comparisons tests. Not all clones reach the TCRdb copy of this immuneACCESS table, which keeps in-frame sequences only. Checked studies attribute under half of the gap to unresolved V genes and leave the rest unexplained. Clone size and the V and J calls come from that table; the DNA yielded D and trimming. This sample lists tens of thousands of clones; about nine tenths were detected once. The top ten hold under 14% of the sample.

The chain uses TRBV6-2 or TRBV6-3 and TRBJ1-5, with an unclear D gene assignment. The TCR originated in an adult who received the AZD1222 COVID-19 vaccine. The input for sequencing was peripheral blood, taken 28 days after the second AZD1222 dose. The nucleotide sequence reads as follows: TGTGCCAGCAGCCCCGCTGGGCCTAGCAATCAGCCCCAGCATTTT. The encoded protein is CASSPAGPSNQPQHF.